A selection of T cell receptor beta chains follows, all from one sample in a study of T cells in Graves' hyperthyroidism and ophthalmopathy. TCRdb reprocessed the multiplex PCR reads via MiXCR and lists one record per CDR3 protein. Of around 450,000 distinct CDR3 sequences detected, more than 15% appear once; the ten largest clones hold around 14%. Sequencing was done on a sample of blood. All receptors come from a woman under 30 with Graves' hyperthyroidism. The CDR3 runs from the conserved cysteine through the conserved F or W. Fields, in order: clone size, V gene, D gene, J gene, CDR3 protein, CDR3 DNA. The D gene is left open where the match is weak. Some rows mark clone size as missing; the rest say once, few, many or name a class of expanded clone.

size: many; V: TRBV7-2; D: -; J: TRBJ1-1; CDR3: CASSYRVLPLGAFF; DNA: TGTGCCAGCAGCTACCGGGTCCTCCCGCTGGGTGCTTTCTTT
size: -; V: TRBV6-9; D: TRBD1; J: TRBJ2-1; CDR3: CASSYSPTGVPFF; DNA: TGTGCCAGCAGTTACAGCCCCACAGGGGTTCCGTTCTTC
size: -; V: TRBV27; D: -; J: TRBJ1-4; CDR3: CASSQLTGTEKLFF; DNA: TGTGCCAGCAGTCAATTGACGGGGACGGAAAAACTGTTTTTT
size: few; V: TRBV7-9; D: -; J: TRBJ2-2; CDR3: CASSLLGGELFF; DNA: TGTGCCAGCAGCTTATTGGGCGGGGAGCTGTTTTTT
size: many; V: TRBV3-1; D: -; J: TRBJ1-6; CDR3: CASSLVGRNSPLHF; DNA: TGTGCCAGCAGCCTCGTGGGTCGAAATTCACCCCTCCACTTT
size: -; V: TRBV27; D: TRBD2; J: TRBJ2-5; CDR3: CASSLGLAGGSQETQYF; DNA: TGTGCCAGCAGTTTAGGTCTAGCGGGAGGCTCCCAAGAGACCCAGTACTTC
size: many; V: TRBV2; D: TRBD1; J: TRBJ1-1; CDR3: CASTGGWAEAFF; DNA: TGTGCCAGCACAGGGGGCTGGGCTGAAGCTTTCTTT
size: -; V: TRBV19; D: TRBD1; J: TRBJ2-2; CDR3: CASSRDSRNTGELFF; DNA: TGTGCCAGTAGTAGGGACAGCCGAAACACCGGGGAGCTGTTTTTT
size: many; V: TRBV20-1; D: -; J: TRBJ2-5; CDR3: CSARAKQGAETQYF; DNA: TGCAGTGCTAGAGCTAAACAGGGAGCCGAGACCCAGTACTTC
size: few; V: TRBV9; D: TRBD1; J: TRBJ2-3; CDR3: CASSPRGPSTDTQYF; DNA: TGTGCCAGCAGCCCGAGGGGGCCGAGCACAGATACGCAGTATTTT
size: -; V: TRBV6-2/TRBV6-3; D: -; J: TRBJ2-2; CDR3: CASTEGRITGELFF; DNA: TGTGCCAGCACCGAGGGGCGGATTACCGGGGAGCTGTTTTTT
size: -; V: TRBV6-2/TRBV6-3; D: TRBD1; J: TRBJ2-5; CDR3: CASSHPQGAKTQYF; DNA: TGTGCCAGCAGTCACCCCCAGGGGGCCAAGACCCAGTACTTC
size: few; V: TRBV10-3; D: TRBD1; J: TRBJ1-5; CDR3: CAISEGTGGSQPQHF; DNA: TGTGCCATCAGTGAGGGGACAGGGGGCAGCCAGCCCCAGCATTTT
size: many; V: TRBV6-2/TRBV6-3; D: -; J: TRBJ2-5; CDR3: CASSYLRPQETQYF; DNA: TGTGCCAGCAGTTACTTGCGACCCCAAGAGACCCAGTACTTC
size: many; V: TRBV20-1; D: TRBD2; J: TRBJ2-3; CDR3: CSARGPTSGGRDTQYF; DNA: TGCAGTGCTAGAGGCCCGACTAGCGGGGGGCGGGATACGCAGTATTTT
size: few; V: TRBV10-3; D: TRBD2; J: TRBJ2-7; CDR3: CAITVGLAGQYEQYF; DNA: TGTGCCATCACCGTCGGGCTAGCGGGACAGTACGAGCAGTACTTC
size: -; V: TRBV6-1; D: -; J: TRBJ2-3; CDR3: CASSPTGSIPDTQYF; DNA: TGTGCCAGCAGCCCAACAGGGTCGATCCCAGATACGCAGTATTTT